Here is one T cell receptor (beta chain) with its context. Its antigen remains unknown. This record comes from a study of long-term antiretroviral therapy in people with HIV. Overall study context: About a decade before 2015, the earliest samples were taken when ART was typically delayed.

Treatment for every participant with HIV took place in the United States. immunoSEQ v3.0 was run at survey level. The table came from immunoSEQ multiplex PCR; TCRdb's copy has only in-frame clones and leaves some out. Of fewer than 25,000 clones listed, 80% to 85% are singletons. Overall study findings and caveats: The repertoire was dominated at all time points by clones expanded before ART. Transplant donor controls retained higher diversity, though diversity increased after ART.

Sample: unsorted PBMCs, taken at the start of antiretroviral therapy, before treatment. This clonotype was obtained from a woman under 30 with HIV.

CDR3 bases: TGTGCCAGCAGCCGTACTAGCGGGGGGCCTGGTGAGCAGTTCTTC. Amino acids: CASSRTSGGPGEQFF. The J gene is TRBJ2-1, the V gene TRBV7-9; 12 bases agree with TRBD2. CDR3 size: 15 residues. Germline CDR1 and CDR2: SEHNR and FQNEAQ (reference sequence). With 5 bases clipped from V and 9 bases from J, the junction kept 8 bases outside the gene matches. The complete variable domain, with remaining parts taken from reference TRBV7-9 and TRBJ2-1, reads DTGVSQNPRHKITKRGQNVTFRCDPISEHNRLYWYRQTLGQGPEFLTYFQNEAQLEKSRLLSDRFSAERPKGSFSTLEIQRTEQGDSAMYLCASSRTSGGPGEQFFGPGTRLTVL.